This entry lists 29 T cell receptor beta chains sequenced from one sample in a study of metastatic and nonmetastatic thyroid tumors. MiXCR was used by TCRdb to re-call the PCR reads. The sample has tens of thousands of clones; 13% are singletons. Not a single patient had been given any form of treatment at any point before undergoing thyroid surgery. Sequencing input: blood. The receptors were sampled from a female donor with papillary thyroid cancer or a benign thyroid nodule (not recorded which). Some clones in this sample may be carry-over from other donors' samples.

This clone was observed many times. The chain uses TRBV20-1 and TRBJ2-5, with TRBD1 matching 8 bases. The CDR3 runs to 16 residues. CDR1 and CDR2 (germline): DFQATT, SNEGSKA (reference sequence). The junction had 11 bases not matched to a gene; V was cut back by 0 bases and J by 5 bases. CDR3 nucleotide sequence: TGCAGTGCTAGAGACGAATTCTCAGGGGGCGGCGAGACCCAGTACTTC. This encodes CSARDEFSGGGETQYF.

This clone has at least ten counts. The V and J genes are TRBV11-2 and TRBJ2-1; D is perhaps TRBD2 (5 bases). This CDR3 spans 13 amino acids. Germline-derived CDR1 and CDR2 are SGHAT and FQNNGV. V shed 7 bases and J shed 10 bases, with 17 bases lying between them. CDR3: CASTASPTGEQFF. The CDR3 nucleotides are TGTGCCAGCACCGCATCACCGACGGGGGAGCAGTTCTTC. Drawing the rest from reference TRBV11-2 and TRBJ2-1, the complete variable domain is EAGVAQSPRYKIIEKRQSVAFWCNPISGHATLYWYQQILGQGPKLLIQFQNNGVVDDSQLPKDRFSAERLKGVDSTLKIQPAKLEDSAVYLCASTASPTGEQFFGPGTRLTVL.

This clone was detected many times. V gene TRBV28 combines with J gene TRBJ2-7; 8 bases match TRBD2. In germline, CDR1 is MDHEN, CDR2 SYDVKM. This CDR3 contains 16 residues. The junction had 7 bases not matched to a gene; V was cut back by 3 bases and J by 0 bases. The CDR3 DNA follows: TGTGCCAGCAGTTTTTATGTCGGGACTAGCTCCTACGAGCAGTACTTC. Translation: CASSFYVGTSSYEQYF.

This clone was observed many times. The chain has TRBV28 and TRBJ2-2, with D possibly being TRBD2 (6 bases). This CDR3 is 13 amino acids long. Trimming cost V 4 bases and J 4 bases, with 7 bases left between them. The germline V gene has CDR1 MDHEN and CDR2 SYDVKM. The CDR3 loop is CASSWGVTGELFF. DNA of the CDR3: TGTGCCAGCAGTTGGGGGGTCACCGGGGAGCTGTTTTTT.

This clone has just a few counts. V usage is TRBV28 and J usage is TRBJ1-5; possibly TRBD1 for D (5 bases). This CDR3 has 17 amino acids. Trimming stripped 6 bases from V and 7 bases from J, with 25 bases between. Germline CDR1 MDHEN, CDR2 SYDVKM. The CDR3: CASSFEGATGGEQPQHF. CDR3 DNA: TGTGCCAGCAGCTTCGAAGGAGCTACCGGGGGGGAACAGCCCCAGCATTTT.

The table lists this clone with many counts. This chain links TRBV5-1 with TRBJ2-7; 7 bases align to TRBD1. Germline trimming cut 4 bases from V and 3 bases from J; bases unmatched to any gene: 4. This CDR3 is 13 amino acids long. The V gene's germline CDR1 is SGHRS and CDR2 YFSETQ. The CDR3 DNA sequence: TGCGCCAGCAGCCGGGACAGAAACTACGAGCAGTACTTC. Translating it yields CASSRDRNYEQYF.

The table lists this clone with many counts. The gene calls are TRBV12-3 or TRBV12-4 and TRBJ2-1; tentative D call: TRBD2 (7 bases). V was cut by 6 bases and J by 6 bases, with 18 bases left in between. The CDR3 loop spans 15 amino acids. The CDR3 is CASRWDYGGPNEQFF. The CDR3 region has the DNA TGTGCCAGCAGGTGGGACTATGGGGGGCCCAATGAGCAGTTCTTC.

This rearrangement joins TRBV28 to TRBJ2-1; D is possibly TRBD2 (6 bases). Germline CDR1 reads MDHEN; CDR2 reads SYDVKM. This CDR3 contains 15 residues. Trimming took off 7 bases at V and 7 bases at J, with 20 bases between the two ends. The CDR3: CASMGKRAPTNEQFF. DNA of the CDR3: TGTGCCAGCATGGGGAAGCGGGCACCTACGAATGAGCAGTTCTTC. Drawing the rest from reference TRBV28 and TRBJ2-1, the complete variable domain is DVKVTQSSRYLVKRTGEKVFLECVQDMDHENMFWYRQDPGLGLRLIYFSYDVKMKEKGDIPEGYSVSREKKERFSLILESASTNQTSMYLCASMGKRAPTNEQFFGPGTRLTVL.

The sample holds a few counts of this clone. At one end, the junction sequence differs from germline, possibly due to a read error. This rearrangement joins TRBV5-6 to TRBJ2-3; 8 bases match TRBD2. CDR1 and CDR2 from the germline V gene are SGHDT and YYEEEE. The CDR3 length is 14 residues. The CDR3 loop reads CASSFSGVTDTLYF. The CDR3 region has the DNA TGTGCCAGCAGCTTTAGCGGGGTCACAGATACGCTGTATTTT.

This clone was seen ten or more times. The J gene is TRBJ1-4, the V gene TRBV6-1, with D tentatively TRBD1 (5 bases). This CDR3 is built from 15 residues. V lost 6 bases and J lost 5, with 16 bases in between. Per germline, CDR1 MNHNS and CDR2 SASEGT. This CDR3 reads CASSLRGSPNEKLFF. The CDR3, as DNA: TGTGCCAGCAGCCTCCGGGGGTCCCCAAATGAAAAACTGTTTTTT.

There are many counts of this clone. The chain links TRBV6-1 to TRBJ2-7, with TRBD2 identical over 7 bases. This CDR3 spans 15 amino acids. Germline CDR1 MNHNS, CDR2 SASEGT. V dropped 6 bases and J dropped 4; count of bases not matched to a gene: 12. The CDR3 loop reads CASSIGWEGGYEQYF. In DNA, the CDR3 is TGTGCCAGCAGCATCGGCTGGGAGGGAGGTTACGAGCAGTACTTC.

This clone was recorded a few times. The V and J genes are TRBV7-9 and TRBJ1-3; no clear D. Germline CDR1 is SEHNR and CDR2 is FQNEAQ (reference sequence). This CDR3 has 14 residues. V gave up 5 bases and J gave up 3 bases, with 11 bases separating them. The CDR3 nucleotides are TGTGCCAGCAGCCCCTCGATGAGTGGAAACACCATATATTTT. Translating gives CASSPSMSGNTIYF.

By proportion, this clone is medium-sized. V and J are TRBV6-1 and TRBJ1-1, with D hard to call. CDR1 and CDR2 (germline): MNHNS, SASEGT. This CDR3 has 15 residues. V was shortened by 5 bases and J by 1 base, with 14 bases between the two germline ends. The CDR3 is CASSMLDGANTEAFF. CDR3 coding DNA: TGTGCCAGCAGTATGTTGGACGGCGCGAACACTGAAGCTTTCTTT.

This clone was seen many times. As DNA, the CDR3 is TGCAGTGCTAGAGATCGATTACACTTCACCGGGGAGCTGTTTTTT. It codes for CSARDRLHFTGELFF. V and J are TRBV20-1 and TRBJ2-2, with D hard to call. Germline assignment: CDR1 DFQATT and CDR2 SNEGSKA (reference sequence). Trimming removed 0 bases from V and 4 bases from J, with 12 bases in between. The CDR3 loop spans 15 amino acids.

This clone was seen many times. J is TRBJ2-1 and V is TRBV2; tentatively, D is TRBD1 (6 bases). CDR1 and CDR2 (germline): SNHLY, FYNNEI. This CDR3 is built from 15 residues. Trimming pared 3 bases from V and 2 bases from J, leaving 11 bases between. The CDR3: CASSEGARPYNEQFF. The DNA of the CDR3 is TGTGCCAGCAGTGAGGGGGCCAGGCCCTACAATGAGCAGTTCTTC.

CDR3 amino acids: CAWSVRRDPYEQYF. The CDR3 bases are TGTGCCTGGAGTGTAAGGCGGGACCCCTACGAGCAGTACTTC. The rearrangement joins TRBV30 to TRBJ2-7, with D possibly being TRBD2 (6 bases). V lost 0 bases and J 2 bases, leaving 11 bases between the germline ends. The CDR3 totals 14 residues. Germline CDR1 GTSNPN, CDR2 SVGIG (reference sequence).

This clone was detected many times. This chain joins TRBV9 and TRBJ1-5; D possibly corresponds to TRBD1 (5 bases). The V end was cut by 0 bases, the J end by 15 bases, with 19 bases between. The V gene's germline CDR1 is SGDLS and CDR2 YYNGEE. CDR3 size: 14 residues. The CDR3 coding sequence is TGTGCCAGCAGCGTAGATCAAGGCGGGGCGCTGCTGCATTTT. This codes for CASSVDQGGALLHF.

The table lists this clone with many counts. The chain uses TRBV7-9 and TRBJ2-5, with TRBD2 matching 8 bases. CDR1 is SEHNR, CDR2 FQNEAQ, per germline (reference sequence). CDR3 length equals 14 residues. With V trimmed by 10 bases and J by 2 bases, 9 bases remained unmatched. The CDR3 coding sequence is TGTGCCACGGCCGGGGGGGGAGGTCAAGAGACCCAGTACTTC. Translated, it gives CATAGGGGQETQYF.

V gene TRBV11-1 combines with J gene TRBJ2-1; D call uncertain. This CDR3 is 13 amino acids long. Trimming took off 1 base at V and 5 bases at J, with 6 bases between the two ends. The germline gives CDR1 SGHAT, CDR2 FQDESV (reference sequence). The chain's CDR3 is CASSLVPNNEQFF. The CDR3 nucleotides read TGTGCCAGCAGCTTAGTTCCGAACAATGAGCAGTTCTTC.

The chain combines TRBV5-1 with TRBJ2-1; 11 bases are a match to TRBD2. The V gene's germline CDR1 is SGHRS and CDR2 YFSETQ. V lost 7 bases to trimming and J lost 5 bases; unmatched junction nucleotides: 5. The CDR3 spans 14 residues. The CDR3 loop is CASLAGGNDNEQFF. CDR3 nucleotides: TGCGCCAGCTTAGCGGGAGGGAACGACAATGAGCAGTTCTTC.

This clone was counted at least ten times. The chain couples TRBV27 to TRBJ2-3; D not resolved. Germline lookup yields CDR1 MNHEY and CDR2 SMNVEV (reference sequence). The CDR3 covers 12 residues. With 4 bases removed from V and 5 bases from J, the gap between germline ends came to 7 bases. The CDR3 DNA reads TGTGCCAGCAGTTGGACGGGAGATACGCAGTATTTT. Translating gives CASSWTGDTQYF.

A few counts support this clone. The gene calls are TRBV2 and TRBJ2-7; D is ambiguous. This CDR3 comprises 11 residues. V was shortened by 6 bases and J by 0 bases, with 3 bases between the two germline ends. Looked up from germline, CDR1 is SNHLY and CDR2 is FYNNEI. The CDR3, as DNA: TGTGCCAGCAGCCCCTCCTACGAGCAGTACTTC. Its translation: CASSPSYEQYF.

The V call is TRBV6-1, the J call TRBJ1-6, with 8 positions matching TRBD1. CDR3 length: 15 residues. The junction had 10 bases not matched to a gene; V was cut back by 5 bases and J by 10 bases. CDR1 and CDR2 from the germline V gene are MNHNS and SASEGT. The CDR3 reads CASSPTGTGKSPLHF. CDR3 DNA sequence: TGTGCCAGCAGTCCCACCGGGACAGGCAAGTCACCCCTCCACTTT.

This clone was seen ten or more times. Here the CDR3 reads CASSPKRNTGELFF. The CDR3 region has the DNA TGTGCCAGCAGCCCAAAGCGGAACACCGGGGAGCTGTTTTTT. The chain carries TRBV3-1 and TRBJ2-2; no clear D gene. This CDR3 spans 14 amino acids. Trimming stripped 4 bases from V and 1 base from J, with 7 bases between. Germline CDR1 LGHDT, CDR2 YNNKEL (reference sequence). Supplemented by reference TRBV3-1 and TRBJ2-2, the full variable domain reads DTAVSQTPKYLVTQMGNDKSIKCEQNLGHDTMYWYKQDSKKFLKIMFSYNNKELIINETVPNRFSPKSPDKAHLNLHINSLELGDSAVYFCASSPKRNTGELFFGEGSRLTVL.

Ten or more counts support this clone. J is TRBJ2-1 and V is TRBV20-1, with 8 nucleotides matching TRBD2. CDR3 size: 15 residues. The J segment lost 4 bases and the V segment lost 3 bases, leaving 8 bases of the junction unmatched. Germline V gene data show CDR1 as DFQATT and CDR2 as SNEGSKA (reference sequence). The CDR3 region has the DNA TGCAGTGCTAGGGAAAGCGGGAGAGGATACAATGAGCAGTTCTTC. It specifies CSARESGRGYNEQFF.

CDR3 in amino acids: CASSSSGAREQYF. CDR3 nucleotides: TGTGCCAGTAGTAGTTCAGGGGCTAGGGAGCAGTACTTC. The J gene is TRBJ2-7, the V gene TRBV19, with D tentatively TRBD1 (6 bases). This CDR3 contains 13 residues. Looked up from germline, CDR1 is LNHDA and CDR2 is SQIVND (reference sequence). V was clipped by 4 bases and J by 7 bases, with 14 bases between them.

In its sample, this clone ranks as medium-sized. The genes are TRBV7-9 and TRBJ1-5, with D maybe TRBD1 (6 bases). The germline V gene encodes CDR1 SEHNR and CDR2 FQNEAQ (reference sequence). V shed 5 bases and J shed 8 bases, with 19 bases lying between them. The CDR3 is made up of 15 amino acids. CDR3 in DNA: TGTGCCAGCAGCCCCATGAGGGGGGCGGGGAAGCCCCAGCATTTT. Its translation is CASSPMRGAGKPQHF.

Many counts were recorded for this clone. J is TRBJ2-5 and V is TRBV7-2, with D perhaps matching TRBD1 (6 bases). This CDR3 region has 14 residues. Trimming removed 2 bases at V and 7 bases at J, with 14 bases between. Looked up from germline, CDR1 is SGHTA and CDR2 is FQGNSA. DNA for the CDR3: TGTGCCAGCAGCTTAAACGAGGGGGTAAGGACCCAGTACTTC. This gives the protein CASSLNEGVRTQYF.

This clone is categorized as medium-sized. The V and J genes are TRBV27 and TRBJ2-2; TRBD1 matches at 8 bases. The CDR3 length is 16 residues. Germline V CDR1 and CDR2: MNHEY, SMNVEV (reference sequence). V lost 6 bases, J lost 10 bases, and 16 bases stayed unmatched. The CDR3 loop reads CASSPRFGDRISELFF. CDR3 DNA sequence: TGTGCCAGCAGCCCGAGGTTTGGGGACAGGATATCGGAGCTGTTTTTT.